This TCR beta chain was sequenced during a study of T cells in Graves' hyperthyroidism and ophthalmopathy. Study-wide findings and caveats: The model foresaw ophthalmopathy a median 6.5 months prior to onset. In simple terms, a model built on 13 V-J features told ophthalmopathy apart from stable hyperthyroidism.

Amplification yielded TCR beta CDR3 regions, with RNA transcripts as the source. HTBI primers were the set used in a first-round RT-PCR of the TCR CDR3. TCRdb called the multiplex PCR reads again in MiXCR, with one record for every CDR3 protein. The sample lists 550,000 to 700,000 distinct CDR3 sequences; under 60% were seen once. The germline gives CDR1 SQVTM, CDR2 ANQGSEA. Trimming left V 2 bases short and J 4 bases short, with 14 bases between. This CDR3 is 14 amino acids long. About this clonotype: Its cognate antigen is unknown.

Sequences were obtained from peripheral blood or thyroid tissue (not recorded which). This TCR was sampled from an adult woman with Graves' disease, either hyperthyroidism or ophthalmopathy (not recorded which). The chain couples TRBV29-1 to TRBJ2-5; D not resolved. The CDR3 DNA sequence: TGCAGCGTTGAAATCGGCTGGCGGCGAGAGACCCAGTACTTC. Translated, it gives CSVEIGWRRETQYF.